The next 16 T cell receptor beta chains were all read from a single sample in a study of prognosis after radiotherapy for stage I lung cancer (dated by TCRdb to 2020 to 2023). Sequencing used an Illumina HiSeq 3000. Two rounds of multiplex PCR on genomic DNA were used to amplify the TCR beta CDR3 region. The first PCR round used primers specific to each TRBV and TRBJ gene, and the primer sequences were filed in Chinese patent CN105087789A. TCRdb reanalyzed the raw reads on its own, using fastp at Q25 for trimming and MiXCR for clone calling, and kept in-frame beta chains. Identical CDR3 proteins give one entry, which carries the most common genes and DNA. The table for this sample lists over 30,000 distinct CDR3 sequences; roughly 24% of them were counted only once. Approximately 26% of the sample rests with the top ten. The source was PBMCs, collected before or after stereotactic body radiation therapy (not recorded which). These receptors came from a donor aged 50 or older with non-small cell lung cancer.

This chain uses TRBV12-3 or TRBV12-4 with TRBJ2-7; D not resolved. V lost 3 bases and J lost 5, with 17 bases in between. The CDR3 is made up of 15 amino acids. CDR3 DNA sequence: TGTGCCAGCAGTTTCGTCCCCTCTAGAGTGGACGAGCAGTACTTC. This codes for CASSFVPSRVDEQYF.

In its sample, this clonotype was seen many times. The CDR3 spells CAWTSGGSSPLHF. The CDR3 bases are TGTGCCTGGACCTCAGGGGGCAGTTCACCCCTCCACTTT. This chain joins TRBV30 and TRBJ1-6; TRBD1 matches 8 bases. The trim removed 4 bases at V and 9 bases at J, leaving 5 bases unmatched. Germline assignment: CDR1 GTSNPN and CDR2 SVGIG (reference sequence). The CDR3 covers 13 residues.

A note on this clonotype: The missing conserved phenylalanine or tryptophan at the end of this CDR3 makes a read error likely. The chain is built from TRBV5-1 and TRBJ1-1; tentatively, D is TRBD1 (5 bases). Germline V gene sequence: CDR1 SGHRS, CDR2 YFSETQ. The length of the CDR3 is 14 residues. V lost 0 bases, J lost 5 bases, and 11 bases lay in between. Written as DNA, the CDR3 is TGCGCCAGCAGCTTGGAGGTGGGACGAACTGAAGCTTTCTCT. Its protein is CASSLEVGRTEAFS.

This clonotype was recorded at least ten times. The chain links TRBV12-3 or TRBV12-4 to TRBJ2-5; D is unresolved. Trimming removed 1 base at V and 2 bases at J, with 8 bases between. CDR3 length equals 14 residues. The CDR3 bases are TGTGCCAGCAGTTTAGAGGTGGTGCAAGAGACCCAGTACTTC. Translated: CASSLEVVQETQYF.

This clonotype was picked up many times. Mismatch with germline at one junction end may stem from a read error. The genes are TRBV7-7 and TRBJ2-3, with 12 bases lining up with TRBD2. Per germline, CDR1 SSHAT and CDR2 FNYEAQ (reference sequence). The CDR3 sequence is 18 residues long. The CDR3 loop reads CASSLRLAGVVDTDTQYF. CDR3 coding DNA: TGTGCTAGCAGCCTTCGACTAGCGGGAGTCGTGGATACAGATACGCAGTATTTT.

This clonotype was seen many times. This chain joins TRBV12-3 or TRBV12-4 and TRBJ1-1, with D perhaps matching TRBD1 (5 bases). Trimming pared 0 bases from V and 3 bases from J, leaving 8 bases between. The CDR3 spans 14 residues. The DNA for the CDR3 is TGTGCCAGCAGTTTAGCCGGGACGGACACTGAAGCTTTCTTT. Translating gives CASSLAGTDTEAFF.

This clonotype was detected ten times or more. The gene calls are TRBV20-1 and TRBJ2-7; possibly TRBD1 or TRBD2 for D (5 bases each). This CDR3 region has 13 residues. The V end was cut by 3 bases, the J end by 6 bases, with 15 bases between. CDR1 and CDR2 from the germline V gene are DFQATT and SNEGSKA (reference sequence). CDR3 sequence: CSARGPPGAEQYF. In nucleotides, the CDR3 is TGCAGTGCTAGGGGACCCCCTGGAGCCGAGCAGTACTTC.

This clonotype appeared once. This chain uses TRBV20-1 with TRBJ2-7; the D gene is possibly TRBD1 (5 bases). Germline values: CDR1 DFQATT, CDR2 SNEGSKA (reference sequence). Trimming removed 5 bases from V and 7 bases from J, with 21 bases in between. CDR3 size: 14 residues. The DNA for the CDR3 is TGCAGTGCTGGAAACAATTACAGAAAGGGGGAGCAGTACTTC. Amino acids: CSAGNNYRKGEQYF.

Only one count was recorded for this clonotype. It is likely a read error, because the conserved phenylalanine at the end of the CDR3 is missing. Because the CDR3's place on the DNA is in doubt, the DNA is left out and the CDR3 is given as listed by TCRdb. The V gene is TRBV20-1, the J gene TRBJ1-1; the DNA was not used to check the table's D call, TRBD1. Both ends counted, the CDR3 spans 12 residues. Germline values: CDR1 DFQATT, CDR2 SNEGSKA (reference sequence). The CDR3 sequence: CSADDSGGITFL.

Turning to this clonotype: A far larger clone lies a single base away; this is likely a read error. The genes are TRBV20-1 and TRBJ2-5; TRBD1 might be the D (6 bases). The last part of the DNA fits TRBJ2-1 better; the J call may be wrong. Germline values: CDR1 DFQATT, CDR2 SNEGSKA (reference sequence). This CDR3 spans 17 amino acids. The DNA for the CDR3 is TGCAGTGCTAGATTTAGTCAGGGGTTAGGTTTCATCAATGAGCAGTTCTTC. Translation gives CSARFSQGLGFINEQFF.

This clonotype was seen at least ten times. DNA for the CDR3: TGTGCCAGCAGCCACCTTAGCGGGGGGCAAGATGAGCAGTTCTTC. It translates to CASSHLSGGQDEQFF. V and J are TRBV3-1 and TRBJ2-1, with 10 bases fitting TRBD2. CDR3 length: 15 residues. Losses at the gene ends were 3 bases for V and 8 bases for J; bases not matched to a gene: 7. The germline CDR1 and CDR2 sequences are LGHDT and YNNKEL (reference sequence).

There are many counts of this clonotype. The genes are TRBV28 and TRBJ1-1; the D is unclear. From germline, CDR1 is MDHEN and CDR2 SYDVKM. Trimming stripped 2 bases from V and 4 bases from J, with 5 bases between. The CDR3 has 12 amino acids. The CDR3 protein is CASSLQSTEAFF. The CDR3 DNA reads as TGTGCCAGCAGTTTACAGAGCACTGAAGCTTTCTTT.

This clonotype appeared many times. The rearrangement links TRBV30 to TRBJ1-2; D gene uncertain. CDR1 and CDR2 (germline): GTSNPN, SVGIG (reference sequence). The CDR3 is 13 residues long. V dropped 8 bases and J dropped 4 bases, with 17 bases sitting between them. This CDR3 is CAAVVDAFYGYTF. The CDR3 DNA reads as TGTGCCGCTGTCGTTGATGCCTTCTATGGCTACACCTTC.

The genes are TRBV2 and TRBJ2-1, with D uncertain. This CDR3 comprises 16 residues. Deletions cut 2 bases from V and 3 bases from J, with 14 bases between. CDR1 and CDR2 from the germline V gene are SNHLY and FYNNEI. CDR3 amino acids: CASSEQPSHLYNEQFF. Here the CDR3 DNA reads TGTGCCAGCAGTGAACAACCTTCCCACCTCTACAATGAGCAGTTCTTC.

This clonotype occurred many times. As DNA, the CDR3 is TGTGCCAGTAGTATTCGTGGATCCACCGGGCAGCCCCAGCATTTT. Residues: CASSIRGSTGQPQHF. The V call is TRBV19, the J call TRBJ1-5; no definite D call. Deletions cut 3 bases from V and 7 bases from J, with 16 bases between. Germline lookup yields CDR1 LNHDA and CDR2 SQIVND (reference sequence). The CDR3 runs to 15 residues.

This clonotype was counted many times. The chain recombines TRBV5-5 with TRBJ1-2; D is unresolved. From germline, CDR1 is SGHKS and CDR2 YYEKEE (reference sequence). The CDR3 covers 13 residues. The V end was cut by 2 bases, the J end by 6 bases, with 11 bases between. CDR3 amino acids: CASSLSRPDGYTF. DNA for the CDR3: TGTGCCAGCAGCTTATCTCGCCCCGATGGCTACACCTTC. Full variable domain (remainder filled in from reference TRBV5-5 and TRBJ1-2): DAGVTQSPTHLIKTRGQQVTLRCSPISGHKSVSWYQQVLGQGPQFIFQYYEKEERGRGNFPDRFSARQFPNYSSELNVNALLLGDSALYLCASSLSRPDGYTFGSGTRLTVV.